The rows below give T cell receptor beta chains drawn from one sample of a study of OX40 agonist ivuxolimab in advanced cancers. The protocol was immunoSEQ multiplex PCR, while the TCRdb copy is restricted to in-frame clones and leaves out a portion. The sample holds about 85,000 clones, 80% to 90% seen once. Sequenced material: CD4+ or CD8+ T cells sorted from blood, taken in a trial of the OX40 agonist ivuxolimab. Source of these receptors: an adult with an advanced solid tumor such as melanoma, head and neck, liver or kidney cancer. Each CDR3 is given with its conserved first and last residue. The order of the fields is clone size, D gene, V gene, J gene, CDR3 DNA, CDR3 protein. A D gene is named only where the DNA matches it firmly. Some rows mark clone size as missing; the rest say once, few, many or name a class of expanded clone.

NA	NA	TRBV6-5	TRBJ2-7	TGTGCCAGCTCTAGGACCCAGGGGGAGCAGTACTTC	CASSRTQGEQYF
NA	NA	TRBV30	TRBJ2-3	TGTGCCTGGAGTTTCGGCAGGGGATCGGATACGCAGTATTTT	CAWSFGRGSDTQYF
NA	NA	TRBV11-2	TRBJ1-3	TGTGCCAGCAGCTTAGAGCCACGAAACACCATATATTTT	CASSLEPRNTIYF
NA	NA	TRBV9	TRBJ1-2	TGTGCCAGCAGCGTAGATCTGGGAAACTATGGCTACACCTTC	CASSVDLGNYGYTF
NA	TRBD1	TRBV9	TRBJ1-2	TGTGCCAGCAGCGGAGCCGGGACAGGGTACTACACCTTC	CASSGAGTGYYTF
NA	TRBD1	TRBV30	TRBJ1-2	TGTGCCTGGAGGGGACCGGGACAGGGTAATGGCTACACCTTC	CAWRGPGQGNGYTF
NA	NA	TRBV5-1	TRBJ1-1	TGCGCCAGCAGCGCCCTGGGGGGCGATAGCACTGAAGCTTTCTTT	CASSALGGDSTEAFF
NA	NA	TRBV28	TRBJ1-5	TGTGCCAGCAGCCCTACATCGCGAAAGCAGCCCCAGCATTTT	CASSPTSRKQPQHF
once	NA	TRBV7-2	TRBJ2-5	TGTGCCAGCAGCCCATACCATCAAGAGACCCAGTACTTC	CASSPYHQETQYF
NA	NA	TRBV30	TRBJ2-7	TGTGCCTGTGACAGGAGCTCCTACGAGCAGTACTTC	CACDRSSYEQYF
few	NA	TRBV20-1	TRBJ1-2	TGCAGTGTTCTCTATGGCTACACCTTC	CSVLYGYTF
NA	NA	TRBV4-2	TRBJ1-1	TGTGCCAGCAGCCAAACCTCCGGGGGCCCCAAGACTGAAGCTTTCTTT	CASSQTSGGPKTEAFF
NA	NA	TRBV11-1	TRBJ1-1	TGTGCCAGCAGCCTAATACAGGGTTACACTGAAGCTTTCTTT	CASSLIQGYTEAFF
NA	NA	TRBV28	TRBJ2-1	TGTGCCAGCAATCGGGCAGGGGCGGGGTACAATGAGCAGTTCTTC	CASNRAGAGYNEQFF